This T cell receptor (beta chain) was documented in a study of T cells in localized non-small cell lung cancer. CDR1 MNHEY and CDR2 SVGAGI come from the germline V gene. Between the trimmed V and J ends, which lost 7 bases and 1 base, there was a span of 4 bases. The CDR3 extends over 12 amino acids. Regarding this clone: The antigen is not known.

TCRdb's table, derived via immunoSEQ multiplex PCR, lists solely in-frame clones and lacks some. The sample carries more than 35,000 clones, approximately 94% recorded once. General study points: Clonality of T cells reached its maximum in uninvolved adjacent lung, surpassing tumor. Adjacent lung had a median roughly 50 of the 100 largest tumor clones. Only one tumor region went through sequencing, so heterogeneity may still be there.

The chain links TRBV6-5 to TRBJ2-2; D unclear. The sequence was obtained from a female donor aged 60 or older with stage I lung adenocarcinoma. This material consisted of peripheral blood, taken before any cancer treatment. CDR3 sequence: CASIRNTGELFF. The CDR3 region has the DNA TGTGCCAGCATTAGGAACACCGGGGAGCTGTTTTTT.